Shown below are 21 T cell receptor beta chains from a single sample sequenced in a study of CD8 T cells in Susac syndrome. It was with random hexamers that roughly 0.45 to 1 ug RNA was reverse transcribed. A single record per CDR3 protein comes from TCRdb applying MiXCR to the immunoSEQ multiplex PCR reads. The sample lists about 130,000 distinct CDR3 sequences; roughly 95% were seen once. The sequenced sample consisted of CD4+ T cells from PBMCs. The source is a human donor in good health.

The chain carries TRBV18 and TRBJ2-7; TRBD1 aligns across 8 bases. The ends lost 3 bases at V and 7 bases at J; junction bases unmatched: 5. Germline V gene sequence: CDR1 KGHSH, CDR2 LQKENI. The CDR3 extends over 13 amino acids. CDR3 amino acids: CASSPGQVREQYF. The CDR3 DNA reads as TGTGCCAGCTCACCGGGACAGGTGAGGGAGCAGTACTTC.

The chain couples TRBV12-3 or TRBV12-4 to TRBJ1-2; TRBD1 might be the D (6 bases). The V end lost 5 bases, the J end lost 5 bases, and 18 bases lay between the germline ends. The CDR3 covers 15 residues. The CDR3 region is CASSARQVLEYGYTF. The CDR3 nucleotides are TGTGCCAGCAGTGCCCGACAGGTTCTAGAGTATGGCTACACCTTC.

The chain uses TRBV20-1 and TRBJ1-1; the match to TRBD1 covers 10 bases. The CDR3 has 12 amino acids. Germline loops: CDR1 DFQATT, CDR2 SNEGSKA (reference sequence). The junction had 5 bases not matched to a gene; V was cut back by 7 bases and J by 6 bases. CDR3 DNA: TGCAGTGGGGGACAGGGGACGTCTGAAGCTTTCTTT. It is translated as CSGGQGTSEAFF.

V gene TRBV3-1 combines with J gene TRBJ2-5; D unresolved. Germline assignment: CDR1 LGHDT and CDR2 YNNKEL (reference sequence). Trimming removed 1 base at V and 4 bases at J, with 13 bases between. This CDR3 contains 15 residues. This CDR3 reads CASSQALGSGETQYF. The CDR3 DNA sequence: TGTGCCAGCAGCCAAGCCCTGGGCAGTGGAGAGACCCAGTACTTC.

V usage is TRBV28 and J usage is TRBJ1-5; D might be TRBD1 (5 bases). CDR3 length: 14 residues. Trimming removed 6 bases from V and 0 bases from J, with 9 bases in between. Germline V gene data show CDR1 as MDHEN and CDR2 as SYDVKM. This CDR3 is CASSLDTSNQPQHF. The CDR3 DNA is TGTGCCAGCAGCCTGGACACTAGCAATCAGCCCCAGCATTTT.

The chain links TRBV6-5 to TRBJ2-2; D may be TRBD1 (5 bases). The CDR3 sequence is 12 residues long. V was trimmed by 2 bases and J by 9 bases, leaving 7 bases between them. The germline gives CDR1 MNHEY, CDR2 SVGAGI. The CDR3 DNA follows: TGTGCCAGCAGTTACCAGGGTAGGGAGCTGTTTTTT. This codes for CASSYQGRELFF.

The chain joins TRBV18 to TRBJ1-3; D unresolved. The V end was cut by 4 bases, the J end by 8 bases, with 9 bases between. Germline CDR1 and CDR2: KGHSH and LQKENI. This CDR3 is 12 amino acids long. The DNA for the CDR3 is TGTGCCAGCTCACGACCCACGGACACCATATATTTT. Protein sequence: CASSRPTDTIYF. The full variable domain, its missing parts supplied by reference TRBV18 and TRBJ1-3, is NAGVMQNPRHLVRRRGQEARLRCSPMKGHSHVYWYRQLPEEGLKFMVYLQKENIIDESGMPKERFSAEFPKEGPSILRIQQVVRGDSAAYFCASSRPTDTIYFGEGSWLTVV.

J is TRBJ2-1 and V is TRBV30; D not resolved. The CDR3 has 13 amino acids. The V end was cut by 3 bases, the J end by 10 bases, with 16 bases between. Germline CDR1 reads GTSNPN; CDR2 reads SVGIG (reference sequence). As DNA, the CDR3 is TGTGCCTGGAGCGTAAATATAGACCTCGAGCAGTTCTTC. Translating gives CAWSVNIDLEQFF.

This chain uses TRBV12-3 or TRBV12-4 with TRBJ2-2; D is perhaps TRBD1 (5 bases). The length of the CDR3 is 15 residues. Trimming shortened V by 5 bases and J by 0 bases, and 10 bases separated the two germline ends. The CDR3 region has the DNA TGTGCCAGCAGTCGTGGACAAGCGAACACCGGGGAGCTGTTTTTT. Translated: CASSRGQANTGELFF.

The genes are TRBV29-1 and TRBJ2-7; the D gene is possibly TRBD2 (5 bases). This CDR3 is built from 11 residues. Germline CDR1 and CDR2: SQVTM and ANQGSEA. V was pared by 4 bases and J by 5 bases, with 9 bases between. CDR3 sequence: CSVATTHEQYF. For the CDR3, the DNA is TGCAGCGTTGCGACTACTCACGAGCAGTACTTC.

The chain is built from TRBV19 and TRBJ2-7; 11 nucleotides agree with TRBD2. The CDR3 covers 14 residues. Trimming cost V 4 bases and J 3 bases; bases outside gene matches: 2. Looked up from germline, CDR1 is LNHDA and CDR2 is SQIVND (reference sequence). CDR3 in amino acids: CASSTLAGGYEQYF. The CDR3 region has the DNA TGTGCCAGTAGTACCCTAGCGGGAGGCTACGAGCAGTACTTC.

The chain joins TRBV4-2 to TRBJ2-1; tentative D call: TRBD1 (8 bases). This CDR3 contains 18 residues. The germline V gene has CDR1 LGHNA and CDR2 YNFKEQ. V was cut by 0 bases and J by 4 bases, with 19 bases left in between. For the CDR3, the DNA is TGTGCCAGCAGCCAAGATGCCTGGGGGGGACAGGCTTACAATGAGCAGTTCTTC. This sequence encodes CASSQDAWGGQAYNEQFF.

V gene TRBV3-1 combines with J gene TRBJ1-1, with D possibly matching TRBD1 (6 bases). There are 15 residues in the CDR3. Germline V lookup: CDR1 LGHDT, CDR2 YNNKEL (reference sequence). The germline V and J ends were trimmed by 5 bases and 1 base, with 14 bases remaining between them. The CDR3 DNA follows: TGTGCCAGCAGCTTTTGGCGGGGGCGGAACACTGAAGCTTTCTTT. Translating gives CASSFWRGRNTEAFF.

The genes are TRBV5-6 and TRBJ2-7; TRBD1 aligns across 9 bases. Germline CDR1 is SGHDT and CDR2 is YYEEEE. CDR3 size: 16 residues. Trimming took 4 bases from V and 2 from J; bases not matched to a gene: 10. CDR3 in DNA: TGTGCCAGCAGCGATAACAGGGGGCCGATCCCCTACGAGCAGTACTTC. Residues: CASSDNRGPIPYEQYF.

The chain employs TRBV12-3 or TRBV12-4 and TRBJ2-1; 15 bases agree with TRBD2. This CDR3 comprises 16 residues. V dropped 9 bases and J dropped 0; count of bases not matched to a gene: 3. The CDR3 spells CASGLAGGSSYNEQFF. CDR3 nucleotide sequence: TGTGCCAGTGGACTAGCGGGAGGGAGCTCCTACAATGAGCAGTTCTTC.

This chain links TRBV7-9 with TRBJ1-3, with 7 bases lining up with TRBD1. The CDR3 length is 15 residues. V shed 5 bases and J 4 bases; nucleotides not matched to a gene: 8. Germline-derived CDR1 and CDR2 are SEHNR and FQNEAQ (reference sequence). The CDR3 protein is CASSTQGTRGNTIYF. Written as DNA, the CDR3 is TGTGCCAGCAGCACACAGGGGACGAGGGGAAACACCATATATTTT.

The gene calls are TRBV7-2 and TRBJ1-2; TRBD1 aligns across 9 bases. The CDR3 is 13 residues long. Germline lookup yields CDR1 SGHTA and CDR2 FQGNSA. V dropped 7 bases and J dropped 11; count of bases not matched to a gene: 11. CDR3 in DNA: TGTGCCAGCACCCCCAACAGGGACAGGGAATACACCTTC. This sequence encodes CASTPNRDREYTF.

V gene TRBV20-1 combines with J gene TRBJ2-7; the D gene is possibly TRBD2 (6 bases). Germline CDR1 is DFQATT and CDR2 is SNEGSKA (reference sequence). Trimming cost V 3 bases and J 4 bases, with 10 bases left between them. CDR3 length: 12 amino acids. The CDR3 region has the DNA TGCAGTGCTAGCGGGAGTTGGTACGAGCAGTACTTC. It yields the protein CSASGSWYEQYF.

The chain carries TRBV6-2 or TRBV6-3 and TRBJ2-3; 9 bases match TRBD2. CDR1 MNHEY and CDR2 SVGEGT come from the germline V gene. This CDR3 is 16 amino acids long. Trimming removed 2 bases from V and 2 bases from J; junction bases left unmatched: 5. For the CDR3, the DNA is TGTGCCAGCAGTTACCTTAGCGGGAGACCCACAGATACGCAGTATTTT. Translation gives CASSYLSGRPTDTQYF.

The chain couples TRBV29-1 to TRBJ2-7, with no clear D. V was shortened by 4 bases and J by 5 bases, with 15 bases between the two germline ends. CDR1 SQVTM and CDR2 ANQGSEA come from the germline V gene. The CDR3 is 13 amino acids. The CDR3 loop is CSVVLTRSHEQYF. CDR3 nucleotide sequence: TGCAGCGTTGTCTTAACAAGATCCCACGAGCAGTACTTC.

This clonotype has just one count. This chain links TRBV28 with TRBJ2-7, with 7 positions matching TRBD1. The trim removed 6 bases at V and 3 bases at J, leaving 8 bases unmatched. Germline V gene data show CDR1 as MDHEN and CDR2 as SYDVKM. CDR3 size: 14 residues. This CDR3 reads CASSPPGQFYEQYF. The CDR3 coding sequence is TGTGCCAGCAGCCCGCCGGGACAGTTCTACGAGCAGTACTTC.